The 2 T cell receptor beta chains below were found in one sample sequenced in a study of cytomegalovirus exposure and HLA in healthy donors. In the PCR, 60 Vbeta and 13 Jbeta primers were used. TCRdb's copy holds only in-frame clones and misses some; the assay was immunoSEQ multiplex PCR. The listing contains 140,000 to 150,000 clones. The sequencing input was PBMCs. These receptors all stem from a male donor in good health and CMV-seronegative.

The J gene is TRBJ2-7, the V gene TRBV5-5; 10 bases agree with TRBD1. The germline CDR1 and CDR2 sequences are SGHKS and YYEKEE (reference sequence). The CDR3 extends over 15 amino acids. Trimming removed 1 base from V and 9 bases from J; junction bases left unmatched: 10. In DNA, the CDR3 is TGTGCCAGCAGCTTGACCGGGACAGGGGCCGACGGGCAGTACTTC. Protein product: CASSLTGTGADGQYF.

V is TRBV7-2 and J is TRBJ2-7; 9 bases agree with TRBD2. Germline CDR1 is SGHTA and CDR2 is FQGNSA. The CDR3 consists of 17 residues. The V gene end was trimmed by 1 base and the J gene end by 3 bases; junction bases not matched to a gene: 10. The CDR3 reads CASSLVGGGAGGYEQYF. CDR3 coding DNA: TGTGCCAGCAGCTTAGTTGGCGGGGGGGCCGGGGGCTACGAGCAGTACTTC.